These 24 T cell receptor beta chains were sequenced from one sample in a study of blood T cell repertoires in COVID-19. Profiled with immunoSEQ multiplex PCR; TCRdb holds only in-frame clones, not every one. This repertoire shows approximately 400,000 clones, roughly 80% found once; its top ten account for 1.1%. The material sequenced was peripheral blood. All receptors come from a human donor with acute or convalescent COVID-19. The donor label of this sample is uncertain.

This chain uses TRBV6-2 or TRBV6-3 with TRBJ2-1, with D maybe TRBD2 (5 bases). The CDR3 is 20 amino acids. Germline loops: CDR1 MNHEY, CDR2 SVGEGT. Trimming cost V 0 bases and J 0 bases, with 21 bases left between them. In DNA form, the CDR3 reads TGTGCCAGCAGTTACTCCCCGAAGTCACGGAGGTCTAGCTCCTACAATGAGCAGTTCTTC. Protein sequence: CASSYSPKSRRSSSYNEQFF.

The chain couples TRBV29-1 to TRBJ2-3; D call uncertain. Trimming stripped 0 bases from V and 2 bases from J, with 9 bases between. From germline, CDR1 is SQVTM and CDR2 ANQGSEA. The CDR3 totals 14 residues. In DNA, the CDR3 is TGCAGCGTTGAAGATCGAACAGTCACAGATACGCAGTATTTT. It yields the protein CSVEDRTVTDTQYF.

A few counts support this clone. The J gene is TRBJ1-1, the V gene TRBV29-1, with 9 bases matching TRBD1. CDR3 size: 14 residues. J was trimmed by 2 bases and V by 7 bases; bases with no gene match: 8. Germline assignment: CDR1 SQVTM and CDR2 ANQGSEA. The chain's CDR3 is CSAGLTGGNTEAFF. CDR3 DNA: TGCAGCGCGGGTCTAACAGGGGGCAACACTGAAGCTTTCTTT.

This chain connects TRBV28 to TRBJ2-1, with TRBD2 matching 7 bases. The trim removed 2 bases at V and 11 bases at J, leaving 6 bases unmatched. The CDR3 has 13 residues. Germline CDR1 and CDR2: MDHEN and SYDVKM. The CDR3 region is CASSLLGGLQQFF. The CDR3 DNA is TGTGCCAGCAGTTTACTGGGGGGACTACAGCAGTTCTTC.

The sample holds one count of this clone. DNA for the CDR3: TGTGCCAGCAGCTTGGGACTAGTGGCAACCGGGGAGCTGTTTTTT. Translated: CASSLGLVATGELFF. V is TRBV5-4 and J is TRBJ2-2; tentative D call: TRBD2 (6 bases). CDR1 and CDR2 (germline): SGHNT, YYREEE (reference sequence). Trimming left V 0 bases short and J 5 bases short, with 11 bases between. The CDR3 has 15 residues.

The rearrangement joins TRBV30 to TRBJ1-5; unclear D gene. Germline CDR1 reads GTSNPN; CDR2 reads SVGIG (reference sequence). This CDR3 contains 13 residues. Trimming shortened V by 0 bases and J by 6 bases, and 9 bases separated the two germline ends. This CDR3 is CAWSVQSTQPQHF. The CDR3 DNA is TGTGCCTGGAGTGTACAGTCCACTCAGCCCCAGCATTTT.

The chain combines TRBV6-4 with TRBJ1-4; 11 bases fit TRBD1. Germline V gene data show CDR1 as MRHNA and CDR2 as SNTAGT. Germline trimming cut 4 bases from V and 10 bases from J; bases unmatched to any gene: 5. The CDR3 extends over 14 amino acids. CDR3 DNA sequence: TGTGCCAGCAGTGGGACAGGGGGCGATGGAAAACTGTTTTTT. Translation gives CASSGTGGDGKLFF.

This clone was counted only a few times. V and J are TRBV18 and TRBJ1-1; tentatively, D is TRBD1 (6 bases). The CDR3 has 14 amino acids. Germline CDR1 is KGHSH and CDR2 is LQKENI. V lost 2 bases and J lost 11, with 18 bases in between. This chain's CDR3 is CASSPSTGGLLAFF. CDR3 nucleotide sequence: TGTGCCAGCTCACCATCGACAGGCGGACTGCTGGCTTTCTTT.

The rearrangement links TRBV2 to TRBJ1-3; maybe TRBD1 (5 bases). Germline assignment: CDR1 SNHLY and CDR2 FYNNEI. The CDR3 has 15 residues. Trimming took off 1 base at V and 2 bases at J, with 9 bases between the two ends. The CDR3 nucleotides are TGTGCCAGCAGTGAAGGTTCAGGGACTGGAAACACCATATATTTT. It yields the protein CASSEGSGTGNTIYF.

A single count supports this clone. The chain has TRBV27 and TRBJ1-6; 9 bases fit TRBD1. The V gene's germline CDR1 is MNHEY and CDR2 SMNVEV (reference sequence). Losses at the gene ends were 4 bases for V and 3 bases for J; bases not matched to a gene: 4. The CDR3 is 16 residues long. CDR3 sequence reads: CASSSTGGNYNSPLHF. The CDR3 DNA follows: TGTGCCAGCAGTTCGACAGGGGGGAACTATAATTCACCCCTCCACTTT.

V usage is TRBV29-1 and J usage is TRBJ2-7, with D perhaps matching TRBD2 (5 bases). Germline-derived CDR1 and CDR2 are SQVTM and ANQGSEA. Trimming cost V 6 bases and J 3 bases, with 6 bases left between them. The CDR3 loop spans 10 amino acids. CDR3 bases: TGCAGCGTCGGGGACTACGAGCAGTACTTC. Its protein product is CSVGDYEQYF.

This chain links TRBV12-3 or TRBV12-4 with TRBJ1-2; D ambiguous. The length of the CDR3 is 13 residues. Trimming left V 3 bases short and J 2 bases short, with 7 bases between. CDR3 in amino acids: CASSFPRNYGYTF. The CDR3 coding sequence is TGTGCCAGCAGTTTTCCCAGGAACTATGGCTACACCTTC.

The chain uses TRBV6-5 and TRBJ1-1, with TRBD1 identical over 7 bases. V trimming: 2 bases; J trimming: 1 base; junction bases outside the gene matches: 7. CDR3 length: 16 amino acids. The germline V gene encodes CDR1 MNHEY and CDR2 SVGAGI. In nucleotides, the CDR3 is TGTGCCAGCAGTTACGCTTACAGGGGTAAGAACACTGAAGCTTTCTTT. It specifies CASSYAYRGKNTEAFF.

The chain carries TRBV29-1 and TRBJ2-7; the D gene is possibly TRBD1 (6 bases). The CDR3 length is 13 residues. The germline gives CDR1 SQVTM, CDR2 ANQGSEA. V shed 3 bases and J shed 5 bases, with 14 bases lying between them. CDR3 amino acids: CSVDVTGLNEQYF. CDR3 DNA sequence: TGCAGCGTTGACGTGACAGGCTTGAACGAGCAGTACTTC.

The chain carries TRBV19 and TRBJ1-1; 7 positions agree with TRBD1. J was trimmed by 5 bases and V by 4 bases; bases with no gene match: 7. The germline gives CDR1 LNHDA, CDR2 SQIVND (reference sequence). The CDR3 contains 14 residues. Here the CDR3 reads CASSRPGGSTEAFF. As DNA, the CDR3 is TGTGCCAGTAGTAGACCAGGGGGTTCGACTGAAGCTTTCTTT.

The rearrangement links TRBV19 to TRBJ2-3; D is possibly TRBD1 (7 bases). The CDR3 totals 15 residues. The germline V and J ends were trimmed by 5 bases and 4 bases, with 16 bases remaining between them. Germline CDR1 reads LNHDA; CDR2 reads SQIVND (reference sequence). The CDR3: CASSQNSGGSDTQYF. For the CDR3, the DNA is TGTGCCAGTAGTCAGAACTCAGGGGGGTCAGATACGCAGTATTTT.

The chain employs TRBV25-1 and TRBJ2-7; D may be TRBD1 (6 bases). The CDR3 totals 13 residues. V was clipped by 8 bases and J by 0 bases, with 11 bases between them. Germline lookup yields CDR1 MGHDK and CDR2 SYGVNS. In DNA, the CDR3 is TGTGCCAGCCACCGGGACAACTCCTACGAGCAGTACTTC. It translates to CASHRDNSYEQYF.

This clone came up once. V and J are TRBV27 and TRBJ1-1; D might be TRBD1 (6 bases). Germline-derived CDR1 and CDR2 are MNHEY and SMNVEV (reference sequence). The CDR3 has 16 residues. Trimming cost V 7 bases and J 4 bases, with 22 bases left between them. The CDR3 reads CASIPGGAGRGTEAFF. In DNA, the CDR3 is TGTGCCAGCATCCCCGGGGGGGCCGGTCGGGGCACTGAAGCTTTCTTT.

The rearrangement uses TRBV28 and TRBJ1-6, with D unclear. The CDR3 extends over 15 amino acids. V lost 2 bases and J lost 9, with 14 bases in between. Germline CDR1 MDHEN, CDR2 SYDVKM. The CDR3 coding sequence is TGTGCCAGCAGTTTAAGGCGGGCAGCGGTTTCACCCCTCCACTTT. Translation gives CASSLRRAAVSPLHF. The full variable domain, completed using reference TRBV28 and TRBJ1-6, is DVKVTQSSRYLVKRTGEKVFLECVQDMDHENMFWYRQDPGLGLRLIYFSYDVKMKEKGDIPEGYSVSREKKERFSLILESASTNQTSMYLCASSLRRAAVSPLHFGNGTRLTVT.

This chain uses TRBV4-1 with TRBJ1-2; 8 bases are a match to TRBD1. Germline CDR1 reads MGHRA; CDR2 reads YSYEKL. There are 15 residues in the CDR3. Trimming took 2 bases from V and 6 from J; bases not matched to a gene: 8. As DNA, the CDR3 is TGCGCCAGCAGCCAAAGACAGGGGAGGGTAGATGGCTACACCTTC. It is translated as CASSQRQGRVDGYTF.

This clone appeared a single time. V is TRBV27 and J is TRBJ1-1; 10 bases are a match to TRBD1. The CDR3 covers 14 residues. The V segment lost 5 bases and the J segment 5 bases; nucleotides outside the gene matches: 5. Looked up from germline, CDR1 is MNHEY and CDR2 is SMNVEV (reference sequence). Here the CDR3 reads CASSQMGQGTEAFF. In nucleotides, the CDR3 is TGTGCCAGCAGTCAAATGGGACAGGGGACTGAAGCTTTCTTT.

This clone was observed a few times. The V call is TRBV19, the J call TRBJ2-2, with 7 bases aligning to TRBD1. The CDR3 runs to 14 residues. Losses at the gene ends were 4 bases for V and 5 bases for J; bases not matched to a gene: 4. The germline V gene encodes CDR1 LNHDA and CDR2 SQIVND (reference sequence). The DNA for the CDR3 is TGTGCCAGTAGTAAGGGGGCGAGTACCGGGGAGCTGTTTTTT. Encoded protein: CASSKGASTGELFF.

V and J are TRBV5-1 and TRBJ1-4; TRBD1 aligns across 10 bases. CDR1 is SGHRS, CDR2 YFSETQ, per germline. V trimming: 7 bases; J trimming: 5 bases; junction bases outside the gene matches: 2. The CDR3 length is 13 residues. CDR3 DNA: TGCGCCAGCGCGACAGGGGGCAATGAAAAACTGTTTTTT. It encodes CASATGGNEKLFF.

To note about this clone: This CDR3 is also generated by other DNA sequences in the sample. The rearrangement uses TRBV6-5 and TRBJ1-5; 10 bases agree with TRBD1. Germline V CDR1 and CDR2: MNHEY, SVGAGI. The CDR3 loop spans 16 amino acids. V was pared by 4 bases and J by 2 bases, with 5 bases of the junction left unmatched. CDR3 bases: TGTGCCAGCAGTTTGTCCGGGACAGGGGGCAATCAGCCCCAGCATTTT. It encodes CASSLSGTGGNQPQHF.